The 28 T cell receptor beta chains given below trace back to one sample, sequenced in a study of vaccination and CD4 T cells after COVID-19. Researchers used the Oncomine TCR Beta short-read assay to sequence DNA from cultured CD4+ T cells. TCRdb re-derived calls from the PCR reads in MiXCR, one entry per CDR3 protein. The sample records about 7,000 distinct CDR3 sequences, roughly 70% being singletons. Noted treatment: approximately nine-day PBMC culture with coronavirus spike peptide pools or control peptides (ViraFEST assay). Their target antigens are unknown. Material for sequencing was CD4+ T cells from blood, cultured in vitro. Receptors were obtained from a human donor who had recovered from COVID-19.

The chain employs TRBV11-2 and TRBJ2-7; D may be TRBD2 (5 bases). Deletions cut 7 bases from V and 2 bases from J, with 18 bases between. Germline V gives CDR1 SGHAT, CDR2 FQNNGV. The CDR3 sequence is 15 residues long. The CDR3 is CASKIRTPPAYEQYF. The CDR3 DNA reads TGTGCCAGCAAAATCCGGACTCCCCCAGCCTACGAGCAGTACTTC.

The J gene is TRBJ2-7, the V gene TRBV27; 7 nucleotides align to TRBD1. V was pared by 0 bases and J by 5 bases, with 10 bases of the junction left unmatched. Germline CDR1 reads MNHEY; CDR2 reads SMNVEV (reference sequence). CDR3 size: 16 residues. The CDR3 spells CASSLSPGNRGDEQYF. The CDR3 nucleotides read TGTGCCAGCAGTTTATCCCCGGGGAACAGGGGAGACGAGCAGTACTTC.

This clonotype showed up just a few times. CDR3 nucleotides: TGCAGTGCTAGAGGGAAGGACAGGGGGCGTTATGGCTACACCTTC. Amino acids: CSARGKDRGRYGYTF. The chain uses TRBV20-1 and TRBJ1-2, with 11 bases lining up with TRBD1. The CDR3 spans 15 residues. With 1 base clipped from V and 5 bases from J, the junction kept 6 bases outside the gene matches. Germline CDR1 DFQATT, CDR2 SNEGSKA (reference sequence).

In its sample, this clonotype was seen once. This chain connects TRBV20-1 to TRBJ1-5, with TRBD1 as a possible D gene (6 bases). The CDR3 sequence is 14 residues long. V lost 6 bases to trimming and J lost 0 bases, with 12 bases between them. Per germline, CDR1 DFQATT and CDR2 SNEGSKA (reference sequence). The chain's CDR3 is CSARTENSNQPQHF. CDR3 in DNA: TGCAGTGCCCGGACAGAAAATAGCAATCAGCCCCAGCATTTT.

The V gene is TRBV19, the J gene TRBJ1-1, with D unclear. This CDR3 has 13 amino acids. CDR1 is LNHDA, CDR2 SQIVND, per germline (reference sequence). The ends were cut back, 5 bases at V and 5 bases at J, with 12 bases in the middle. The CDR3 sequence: CASSSLASTEAFF. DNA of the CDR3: TGTGCCAGTAGTTCGTTAGCCTCGACTGAAGCTTTCTTT.

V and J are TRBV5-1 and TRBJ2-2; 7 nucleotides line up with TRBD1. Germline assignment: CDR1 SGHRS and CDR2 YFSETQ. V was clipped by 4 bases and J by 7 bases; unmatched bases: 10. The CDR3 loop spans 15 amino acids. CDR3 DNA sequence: TGCGCCAGCAGCCTAGATGGACAGGACTTCGGGGAGCTGTTTTTT. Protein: CASSLDGQDFGELFF.

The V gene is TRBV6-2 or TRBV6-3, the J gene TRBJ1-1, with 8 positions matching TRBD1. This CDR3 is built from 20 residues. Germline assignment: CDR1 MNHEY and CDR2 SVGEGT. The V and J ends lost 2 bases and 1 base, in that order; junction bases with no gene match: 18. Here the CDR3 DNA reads TGTGCCAGCAGTTACCCCTCTGTGGGACAGGCCGGTTGGGGGAACACTGAAGCTTTCTTT. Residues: CASSYPSVGQAGWGNTEAFF.

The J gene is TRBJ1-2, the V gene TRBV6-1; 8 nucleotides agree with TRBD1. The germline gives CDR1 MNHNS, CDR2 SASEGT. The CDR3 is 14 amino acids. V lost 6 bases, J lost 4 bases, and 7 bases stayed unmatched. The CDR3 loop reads CASSGQGAGYGYTF. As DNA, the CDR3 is TGTGCCAGCAGCGGACAGGGCGCGGGCTATGGCTACACCTTC.

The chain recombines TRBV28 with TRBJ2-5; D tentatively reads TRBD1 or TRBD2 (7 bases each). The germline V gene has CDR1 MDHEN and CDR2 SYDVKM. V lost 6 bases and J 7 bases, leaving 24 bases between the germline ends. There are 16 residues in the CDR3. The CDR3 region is CASRTPEGGGRVTQYF. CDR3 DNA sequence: TGTGCCAGCAGGACACCGGAAGGGGGCGGGAGAGTGACCCAGTACTTC.

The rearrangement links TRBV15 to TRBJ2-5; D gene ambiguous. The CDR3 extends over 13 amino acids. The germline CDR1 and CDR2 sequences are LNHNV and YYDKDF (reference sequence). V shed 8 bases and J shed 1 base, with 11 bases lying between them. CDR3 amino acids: CATSMLLQETQYF. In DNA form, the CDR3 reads TGTGCCACCTCTATGCTTCTCCAAGAGACCCAGTACTTC.

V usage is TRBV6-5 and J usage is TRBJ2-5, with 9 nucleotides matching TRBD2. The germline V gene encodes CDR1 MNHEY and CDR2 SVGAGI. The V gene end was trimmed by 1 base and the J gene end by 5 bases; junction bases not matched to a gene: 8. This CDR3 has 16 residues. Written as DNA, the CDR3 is TGTGCCAGCAGTTACTGGGGCGGGAGGGCCCGGGAGACCCAGTACTTC. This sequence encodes CASSYWGGRARETQYF.

CDR3 nucleotide sequence: TGCGCCAGCAGCTTGGACAGAAACTATGGCTACACCTTC. As protein: CASSLDRNYGYTF. The V and J genes are TRBV5-1 and TRBJ1-2; D is uncertain. The CDR3 loop spans 13 amino acids. V was pared by 0 bases and J by 2 bases, with 5 bases between. Looked up from germline, CDR1 is SGHRS and CDR2 is YFSETQ.

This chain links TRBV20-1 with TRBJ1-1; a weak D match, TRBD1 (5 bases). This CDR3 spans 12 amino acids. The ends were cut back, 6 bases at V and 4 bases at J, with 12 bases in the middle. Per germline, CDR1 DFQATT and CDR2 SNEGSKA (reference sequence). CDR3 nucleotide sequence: TGCAGTGCCCATAGCGGGGGCACTGAAGCTTTCTTT. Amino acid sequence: CSAHSGGTEAFF.

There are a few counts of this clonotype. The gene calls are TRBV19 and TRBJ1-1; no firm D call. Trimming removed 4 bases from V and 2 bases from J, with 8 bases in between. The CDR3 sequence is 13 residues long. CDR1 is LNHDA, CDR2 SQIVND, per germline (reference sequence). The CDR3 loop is CASSRPRNTEAFF. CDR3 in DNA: TGTGCCAGTAGTAGGCCGCGCAACACTGAAGCTTTCTTT.

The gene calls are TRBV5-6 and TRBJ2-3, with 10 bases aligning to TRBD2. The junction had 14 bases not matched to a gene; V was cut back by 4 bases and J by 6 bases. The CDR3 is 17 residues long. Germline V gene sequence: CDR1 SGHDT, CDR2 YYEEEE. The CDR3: CASSPTPGPLAGDTQYF. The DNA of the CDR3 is TGTGCCAGCAGCCCCACGCCTGGGCCACTAGCGGGGGATACGCAGTATTTT.

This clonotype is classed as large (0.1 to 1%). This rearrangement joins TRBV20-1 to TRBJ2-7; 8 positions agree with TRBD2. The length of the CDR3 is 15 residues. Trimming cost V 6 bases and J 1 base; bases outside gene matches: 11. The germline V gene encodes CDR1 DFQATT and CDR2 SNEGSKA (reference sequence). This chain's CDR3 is CSAPLRGTRSYEQYF. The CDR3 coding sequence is TGCAGTGCGCCCCTTAGGGGGACTAGATCCTACGAGCAGTACTTC.

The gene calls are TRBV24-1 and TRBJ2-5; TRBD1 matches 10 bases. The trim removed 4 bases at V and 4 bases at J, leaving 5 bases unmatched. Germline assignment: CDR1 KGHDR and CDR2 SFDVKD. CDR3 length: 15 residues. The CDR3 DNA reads TGTGCCACCAGTGAAACCGGGACAGGGGTAGAGACCCAGTACTTC. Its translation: CATSETGTGVETQYF.

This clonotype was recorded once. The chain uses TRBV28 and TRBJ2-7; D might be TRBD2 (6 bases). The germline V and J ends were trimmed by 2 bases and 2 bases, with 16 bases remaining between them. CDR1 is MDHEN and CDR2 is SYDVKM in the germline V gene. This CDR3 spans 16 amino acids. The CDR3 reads CASSLGRGAVAYEQYF. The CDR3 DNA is TGTGCCAGCAGTTTAGGGCGGGGAGCGGTAGCCTACGAGCAGTACTTC.

CDR3: CASSLGGTQTDTQYF. The CDR3 DNA reads as TGTGCCAGCAGCTTAGGGGGGACCCAGACAGATACGCAGTATTTT. The chain joins TRBV7-9 to TRBJ2-3; D tentatively reads TRBD1 or TRBD2 (5 bases each). V lost 1 base to trimming and J lost 3 bases, with 11 bases between them. The CDR3 totals 15 residues. Germline V gives CDR1 SEHNR, CDR2 FQNEAQ (reference sequence).

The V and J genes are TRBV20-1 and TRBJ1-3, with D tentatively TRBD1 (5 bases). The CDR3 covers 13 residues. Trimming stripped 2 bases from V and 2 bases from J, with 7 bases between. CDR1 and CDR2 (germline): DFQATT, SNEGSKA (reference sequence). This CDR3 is CSARKGAGNTIYF. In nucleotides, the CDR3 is TGCAGTGCTAGAAAAGGGGCTGGAAACACCATATATTTT.

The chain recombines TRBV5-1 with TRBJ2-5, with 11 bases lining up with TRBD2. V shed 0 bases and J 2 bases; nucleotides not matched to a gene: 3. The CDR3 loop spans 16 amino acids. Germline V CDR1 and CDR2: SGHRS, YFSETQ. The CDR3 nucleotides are TGCGCCAGCAGCTTGGTATTAGCGGGAGGGCAAGAGACCCAGTACTTC. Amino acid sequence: CASSLVLAGGQETQYF.

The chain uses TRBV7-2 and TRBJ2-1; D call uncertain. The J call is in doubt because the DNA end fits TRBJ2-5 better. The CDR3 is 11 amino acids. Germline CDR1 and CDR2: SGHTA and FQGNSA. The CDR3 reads CASSLRSTQYF. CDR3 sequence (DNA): TGTGCCAGCAGCCTACGGTCTACCCAGTACTTC.

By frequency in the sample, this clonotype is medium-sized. In nucleotides, the CDR3 is TGTGCCACCAGTGATCCCAGACGGGGGGCCAGCAATCAGCCCCAGCATTTT. Translated: CATSDPRRGASNQPQHF. This chain links TRBV24-1 with TRBJ1-5; D might be TRBD1 (6 bases). The CDR3 contains 17 residues. Germline V gene sequence: CDR1 KGHDR, CDR2 SFDVKD. Trimming removed 3 bases from V and 1 base from J, with 15 bases in between.

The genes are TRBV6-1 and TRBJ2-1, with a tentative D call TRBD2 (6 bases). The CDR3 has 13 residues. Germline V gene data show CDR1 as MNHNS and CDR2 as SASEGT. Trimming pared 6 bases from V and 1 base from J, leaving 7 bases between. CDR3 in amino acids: CASRTSSYNEQFF. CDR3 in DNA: TGTGCCAGCAGGACTAGTTCCTACAATGAGCAGTTCTTC.

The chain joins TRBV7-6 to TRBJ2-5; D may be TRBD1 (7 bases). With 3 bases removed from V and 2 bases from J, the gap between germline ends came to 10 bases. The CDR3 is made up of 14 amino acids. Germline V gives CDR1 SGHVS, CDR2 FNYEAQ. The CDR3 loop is CASSLTGRQETQYF. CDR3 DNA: TGTGCCAGCAGCTTGACAGGGAGGCAAGAGACCCAGTACTTC.

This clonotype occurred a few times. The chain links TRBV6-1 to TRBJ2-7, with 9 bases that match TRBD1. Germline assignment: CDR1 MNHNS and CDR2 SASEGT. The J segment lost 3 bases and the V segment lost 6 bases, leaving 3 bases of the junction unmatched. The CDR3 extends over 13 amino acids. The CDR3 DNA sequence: TGTGCCAGCAGGTCGGGACAGGGCTACGAGCAGTACTTC. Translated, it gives CASRSGQGYEQYF.

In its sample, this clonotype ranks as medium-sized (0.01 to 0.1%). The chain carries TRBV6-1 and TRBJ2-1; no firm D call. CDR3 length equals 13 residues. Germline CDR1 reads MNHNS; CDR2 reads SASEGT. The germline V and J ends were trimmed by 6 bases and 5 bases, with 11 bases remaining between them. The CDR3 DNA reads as TGTGCCAGCAGGCCAGACACCCACAATGAGCAGTTCTTC. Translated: CASRPDTHNEQFF.

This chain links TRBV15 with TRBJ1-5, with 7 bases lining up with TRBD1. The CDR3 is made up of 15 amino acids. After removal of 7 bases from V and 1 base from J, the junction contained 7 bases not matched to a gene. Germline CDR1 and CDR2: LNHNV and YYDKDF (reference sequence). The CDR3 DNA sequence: TGTGCCACCACCTTAAACAGGGGAAGCAATCAGCCCCAGCATTTT. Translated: CATTLNRGSNQPQHF.